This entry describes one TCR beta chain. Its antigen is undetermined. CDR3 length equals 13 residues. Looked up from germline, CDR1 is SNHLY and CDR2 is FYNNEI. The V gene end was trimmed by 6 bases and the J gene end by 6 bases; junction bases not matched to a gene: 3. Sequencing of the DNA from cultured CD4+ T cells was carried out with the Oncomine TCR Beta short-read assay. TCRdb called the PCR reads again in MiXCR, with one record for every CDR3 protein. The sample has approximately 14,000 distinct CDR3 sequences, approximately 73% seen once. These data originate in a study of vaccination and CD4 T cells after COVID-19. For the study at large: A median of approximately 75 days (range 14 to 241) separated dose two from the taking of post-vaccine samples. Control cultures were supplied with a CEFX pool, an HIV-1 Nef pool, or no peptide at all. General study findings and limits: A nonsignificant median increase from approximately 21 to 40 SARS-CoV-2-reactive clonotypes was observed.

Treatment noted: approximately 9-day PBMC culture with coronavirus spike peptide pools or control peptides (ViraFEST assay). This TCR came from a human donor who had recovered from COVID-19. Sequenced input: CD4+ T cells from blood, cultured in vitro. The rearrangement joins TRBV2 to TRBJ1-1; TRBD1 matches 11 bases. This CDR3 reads CASRGQGAAEAFF. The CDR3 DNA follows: TGTGCCAGCAGAGGACAGGGGGCCGCTGAAGCTTTCTTT.